This T cell receptor beta chain was sequenced during a study of tumor and adjacent non-tumor tissue in lung cancer. Looking at the study overall: There were about twelve adenocarcinoma, 2 squamous cell carcinoma and 1 small cell lung cancer cases. The study, taken as a whole, reports: Compared with tumor, normal lung showed significantly lower TCR diversity. Top 100 clones took a larger repertoire share in normal lung.

This clonotype was seen many times. Its antigen remains unknown. TCRbeta libraries were built with three rounds of nested PCR, modified from ARM-PCR. TCRdb reanalysed the multiplex PCR reads using MiXCR and keeps one entry per CDR3 protein. The sample lists over 130,000 distinct CDR3 sequences, around 66% seen once, with around a sixth in the top ten. The CDR3 consists of 17 residues. CDR1 and CDR2 from the germline V gene are MNHNS and SASEGT. The germline V and J ends were trimmed by 4 bases and 3 bases, with 21 bases remaining between them. No cell sorting was done before RNA was extracted from the tissue. Between August and November 2014, newly diagnosed, chemotherapy-naive lung cancer patients underwent thoracic surgery in China.

The sequence was collected from a man aged 55 to 69 with small cell lung cancer. Sequencing was carried out using lung tumor tissue. The gene calls are TRBV6-1 and TRBJ1-2; D is perhaps TRBD1 (5 bases). CDR3 sequence: CASSGPRRGGRYYGYTF. The DNA for the CDR3 is TGTGCCAGCAGTGGACCCCGGCGGGGGGGACGGTACTATGGCTACACCTTC.